Listed below are T cell receptor beta chains from one sample, sequenced in a study of tissue T cells after allogeneic stem cell transplantation. The protocol was immunoSEQ multiplex PCR, while the TCRdb copy is restricted to in-frame clones and leaves out a portion. The sample carries 20,000 to 30,000 clones, about 89% recorded once. Sequenced here: blood, sampled before transplantation. Every receptor here comes from a male donor older than 55 who later had graft-versus-host disease after an allogeneic stem cell transplant. CDR3s include the opening cysteine and the closing phenylalanine or tryptophan. The D gene is left open where the match is weak. The size of a clone is reported for some rows only, either as once, few or many, or as a class for expanded clones.

clone size,CDR3 length,D gene,J gene,V gene,CDR3 protein,CDR3 DNA
once,16,.,TRBJ1-4,TRBV25-1,CASSEYPGPRREKLFF,TGTGCCAGCAGTGAATATCCGGGACCTCGGAGAGAAAAACTGTTTTTT
once,13,.,TRBJ1-1,TRBV29-1,CSGRRHQNTEAFF,TGCAGCGGGCGGCGGCACCAGAACACTGAAGCTTTCTTT
.,13,.,TRBJ1-2,TRBV18,CASSPETVYGYTF,TGTGCCAGCTCACCAGAGACGGTATATGGCTACACCTTC
.,16,.,TRBJ1-3,TRBV2,CAGNSRQVVTGNTIYF,TGTGCCGGAAACTCCAGACAGGTCGTGACAGGAAACACCATATATTTT
few,15,.,TRBJ2-2,TRBV7-3,CASSPAGPATGELFF,TGTGCCAGCAGCCCCGCGGGGCCGGCCACCGGGGAGCTGTTTTTT
.,13,.,TRBJ1-1,TRBV6-2/TRBV6-3,CASSYRGNTEAFF,TGTGCCAGCAGTTATCGGGGGAACACTGAAGCTTTCTTT
.,13,TRBD1,TRBJ1-2,TRBV3-1/TRBV3-2,CASSQDRNYGYTF,TGTGCCAGCAGCCAGGACAGGAACTATGGCTACACCTTC
.,14,TRBD2,TRBJ2-7,TRBV3-1/TRBV3-2,CASSHLRGGFEQYF,TGTGCCAGCAGCCATTTGCGGGGGGGCTTCGAGCAGTACTTC
.,13,.,TRBJ2-7,TRBV6-5,CASTKTSSYEQYF,TGTGCCAGCACCAAGACGAGCTCCTACGAGCAGTACTTC
.,14,TRBD1,TRBJ1-2,TRBV4-1,CASSQGDRAYGYTF,TGCGCCAGCAGCCAAGGGGACAGAGCTTATGGCTACACCTTC
.,15,.,TRBJ1-1,TRBV4-1,CASSQNGGGNTEAFF,TGCGCCAGCAGCCAAAACGGTGGAGGGAACACTGAAGCTTTCTTT
.,17,TRBD2,TRBJ2-5,TRBV9,CASSVGTSGGNQETQYF,TGTGCCAGCAGCGTAGGGACTAGCGGAGGGAACCAAGAGACCCAGTACTTC